This T cell receptor beta chain stems from a study of low-dose radiotherapy and immunotherapy resistance in tumors. V was shortened by 1 base and J by 7 bases, with 17 bases between the two germline ends. The CDR3 extends over 16 amino acids. CDR1 LGHDT and CDR2 YNNKEL come from the germline V gene (reference sequence). TCR amplification involved 20 to 25 PCR cycles with a constant-region primer and V-primer adapter. TCRdb fed the reads into MiXCR, producing one record per CDR3 protein. The table has roughly 50,000 distinct CDR3 sequences, approximately 31% seen once. As to time point: after trial treatment. The sample's treatment: LDRT plus nivolumab, ipilimumab, low-dose cyclophosphamide and aspirin (RACIN trial). This clonotype was detected ten times or more.

This clonotype was sampled from a male donor with rectosigmoid adenocarcinoma. The material was PBMCs, obtained after low-dose radiotherapy plus immunotherapy. The chain carries TRBV3-1 and TRBJ2-4, with D unresolved. DNA of the CDR3: TGTGCCAGCAGCCAAGGAAATTACGGAAGTAGGAACATTCAGTACTTC. This translates into CASSQGNYGSRNIQYF.